The clone carrying this T cell receptor (beta chain) was seen repeatedly, ten times or more. The antigen is undetermined. MiXCR, run by TCRdb on the 5' RACE reads, gives a single entry per CDR3 protein. Of around 99,000 distinct CDR3 sequences listed, approximately 15% are singletons. The V end lost 3 bases, the J end lost 6 bases, and 19 bases lay between the germline ends. The CDR3 is made up of 16 amino acids. Germline V CDR1 and CDR2: SGDLS, YYNGEE. This specimen belongs to a study of T-cell memory formation after mild COVID-19. Regarding the study as a whole: Clones shrinking between day 15 and 85 showed a balanced CD4/CD8 split, and those that grew later tilted toward CD4+. Second-wave clones that peaked on day 37 lacked confirmed SARS-CoV-2 specificity.

Sequencing was performed on PBMCs or a T cell subset sorted from them (not recorded which). The genes are TRBV9 and TRBJ2-1; TRBD1 might be the D (6 bases). This sequence was found in a man aged 18-30 years who had mild COVID-19 (a few samples of this study predate the infection). Cell type and time point are not known. Here the CDR3 reads CASSAKGDPRLNEQFF. CDR3 DNA sequence: TGTGCCAGCAGCGCCAAGGGGGACCCTAGGCTCAATGAGCAGTTCTTC.